The 10 T cell receptor beta chains below all came from one sample that was sequenced in a study of cytomegalovirus exposure and HLA in healthy donors. TCRdb's copy holds only in-frame clones and misses some; the assay was immunoSEQ multiplex PCR. Here the sample spans roughly 130,000 clones, 89% being singletons. The sample comprised PBMCs. The source is a man aged 25-45 years in good health and CMV-seronegative.

The gene calls are TRBV18 and TRBJ2-1, with TRBD2 matching 8 bases. The CDR3 contains 17 residues. Germline loops: CDR1 KGHSH, CDR2 LQKENI. V shed 1 base, J shed 0 bases, and the junction held 5 bases outside the gene matches. The CDR3 DNA reads as TGTGCCAGCTCACCACGGAGCGGGGGCTTCTCCTACAATGAGCAGTTCTTC. The encoded protein is CASSPRSGGFSYNEQFF.

V gene TRBV5-1 combines with J gene TRBJ2-3, with TRBD2 matching 12 bases. The CDR3 totals 15 residues. V lost 6 bases and J lost 4; bases outside the gene matches: 6. The germline gives CDR1 SGHRS, CDR2 YFSETQ. CDR3 protein: CASNLAGGPSDTQYF. The CDR3 DNA is TGCGCCAGCAATCTAGCGGGGGGGCCCTCAGATACGCAGTATTTT.

This sequence joins TRBV5-8 and TRBJ2-5; possible D gene TRBD2, 7 bases. The germline V gene encodes CDR1 SGHTS and CDR2 YDEGEE. This CDR3 has 14 residues. V was cut by 0 bases and J by 4 bases, with 10 bases left in between. The CDR3 sequence is CASSLAGGRETQYF. The CDR3 DNA reads TGTGCCAGCAGCTTGGCCGGGGGGCGAGAGACCCAGTACTTC.

V and J are TRBV27 and TRBJ2-5; D not certain. The CDR3 has 13 residues. Per the germline V gene, CDR1 is MNHEY and CDR2 is SMNVEV (reference sequence). V was shortened by 5 bases and J by 2 bases, with 9 bases between the two germline ends. For the CDR3, the DNA is TGTGCCAGCAGTACGCGTCGGCAAGAGACCCAGTACTTC. Translating it yields CASSTRRQETQYF.

The rearrangement joins TRBV7-2 to TRBJ2-7; 11 bases align to TRBD1. With V trimmed by 5 bases and J by 6 bases, 3 bases remained unmatched. The CDR3 has 13 residues. Germline values: CDR1 SGHTA, CDR2 FQGNSA. The CDR3 DNA reads as TGTGCCAGCAGCCCGGACAGGGGGCGCGAGCAGTACTTC. Its translation is CASSPDRGREQYF.

J is TRBJ2-5 and V is TRBV27, with 8 bases matching TRBD2. The V gene's germline CDR1 is MNHEY and CDR2 SMNVEV (reference sequence). The CDR3 has 15 residues. J was trimmed by 2 bases and V by 5 bases; bases with no gene match: 7. The CDR3 sequence: CASSKAGAIQETQYF. CDR3 sequence (DNA): TGTGCCAGCAGTAAAGCGGGGGCGATTCAAGAGACCCAGTACTTC.

The J gene is TRBJ2-3, the V gene TRBV10-3; TRBD2 matches at 11 bases. The CDR3 has 15 amino acids. V was clipped by 6 bases and J by 0 bases; unmatched bases: 2. Germline V gene sequence: CDR1 ENHRY, CDR2 SYGVKD. For the CDR3, the DNA is TGTGCCATCAGACGGACTAGCGGGAGCACAGATACGCAGTATTTT. Protein: CAIRRTSGSTDTQYF.

The chain couples TRBV2 to TRBJ2-1; 13 bases line up with TRBD2. Per germline, CDR1 SNHLY and CDR2 FYNNEI. CDR3 size: 18 residues. J lost 9 bases, V lost 6 bases, and 17 bases had no gene match. Written as DNA, the CDR3 is TGTGCCAGCAGCCCCACTAGCGGGGGGGGCAGTGGGGTAGGTGAGCAGTTCTTC. It yields the protein CASSPTSGGGSGVGEQFF.

The J gene is TRBJ1-4, the V gene TRBV6-1, with D maybe TRBD1 (6 bases). Germline CDR1 is MNHNS and CDR2 is SASEGT. Trimming took 6 bases from V and 7 from J, leaving 15 bases between them. The CDR3 consists of 14 residues. CDR3 sequence reads: CASRRDTTIEKLFF. CDR3 coding DNA: TGTGCCAGCAGGAGGGACACCACAATTGAAAAACTGTTTTTT.

The rearrangement uses TRBV25-1 and TRBJ1-1; D might be TRBD1 (5 bases). The V end lost 7 bases, the J end lost 4 bases, and 13 bases lay between the germline ends. The CDR3 has 13 residues. Germline V CDR1 and CDR2: MGHDK, SYGVNS. CDR3 nucleotide sequence: TGTGCCAGCAAGGGACTGCCCGCCACTGAAGCTTTCTTT. Translating it yields CASKGLPATEAFF.